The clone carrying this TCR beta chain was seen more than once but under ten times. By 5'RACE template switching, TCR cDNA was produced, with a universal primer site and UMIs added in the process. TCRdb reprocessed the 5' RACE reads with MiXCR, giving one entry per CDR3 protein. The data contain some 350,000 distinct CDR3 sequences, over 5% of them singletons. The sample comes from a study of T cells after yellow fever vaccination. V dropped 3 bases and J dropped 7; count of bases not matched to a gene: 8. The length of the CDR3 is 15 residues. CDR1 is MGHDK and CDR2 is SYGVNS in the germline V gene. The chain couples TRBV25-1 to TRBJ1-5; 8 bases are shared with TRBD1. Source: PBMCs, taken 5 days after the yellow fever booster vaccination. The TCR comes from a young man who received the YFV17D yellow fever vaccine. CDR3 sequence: CASSDAGRGPQPQHF. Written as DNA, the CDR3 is TGTGCCAGCAGTGACGCAGGCAGGGGGCCCCAGCCCCAGCATTTT.